The source of this TCR beta chain is a study of T-cell memory formation after mild COVID-19. As for this clonotype: Its antigen is unidentified.

Study-wide results and caveats: Nothing showed for sure that second-wave clones peaking on day 37 were SARS-CoV-2 specific.

The CDR3 extends over 15 amino acids. V shed 4 bases and J shed 0 bases, with 10 bases lying between them. Germline CDR1 and CDR2: SGHTA and FQGNSA. Researchers used 5'RACE with constant-segment primers to make TCR alpha and TCR beta cDNA libraries that carry sample barcodes and UMIs. TCRdb reprocessed the 5' RACE reads with MiXCR, giving one entry per CDR3 protein. The table shows about 390,000 distinct CDR3 sequences, with under 25% occurring only once. The chain links TRBV7-2 to TRBJ2-1, with D possibly TRBD1 on 5 matching bases. The sequence was obtained from an adult woman who had mild COVID-19 (a few samples of this study predate the infection). Cell type and time point are not known. The sequenced sample was PBMCs or a T cell subset sorted from them (not recorded which). The CDR3 protein is CASSSQASSYNEQFF. In DNA, the CDR3 is TGTGCCAGCAGCTCACAGGCTAGCTCCTACAATGAGCAGTTCTTC.